This TCR beta chain was profiled in a study of OX40 agonist ivuxolimab in advanced cancers. The overall study: Patients undergoing dose escalation presented with hepatocellular carcinoma, melanoma, renal cell or head and neck cancer.

Method: immunoSEQ multiplex PCR; TCRdb's copy keeps in-frame clones and lacks some. The repertoire holds 75,000 to 100,000 clones, with 84% as singletons. The germline gives CDR1 LNHDA, CDR2 SQIVND (reference sequence). The CDR3 length is 14 residues. Between the trimmed V and J ends, which lost 3 bases and 8 bases, there was a span of 16 bases. The J gene is TRBJ1-2, the V gene TRBV19, with a weak D call TRBD1 (5 bases). The clonotype was recovered from an adult with an advanced solid tumor such as melanoma, head and neck, liver or kidney cancer. The starting material was CD4+ or CD8+ T cells sorted from blood, obtained in a trial of the OX40 agonist ivuxolimab. As DNA, the CDR3 is TGTGCCAGTAGTATTTTTGGCAGGGAGCAAGGCTACACCTTC. Its protein is CASSIFGREQGYTF.